The next 18 T cell receptor beta chains were all read from a single sample in a study of vaccination effects on CD4 cells after COVID-19. Here immunoSEQ multiplex PCR was the method, and the copy in TCRdb shows in-frame clones only, minus some. Of approximately 30,000 clones in the sample, 83% are singletons; the top ten hold approximately 1.5%. No cognate antigen is known for these TCRs. The ViraFEST assay expanded antigen-specific CD4+ T cells with viral peptide pools before sequencing. CD4+ T cells were isolated after around ten days of culture. Vaccine administered to participants consisted of two doses of either BNT162b2 or mRNA-1273. Sequencing was performed on CD4+ T cells from PBMCs cultured with HCoV-NL63 spike peptides, taken after COVID-19 vaccination. These TCRs come from a human donor who received a COVID-19 vaccine. Some clones in this sample may be carry-over from other donors' samples.

The rearrangement uses TRBV10-2 and TRBJ2-5; possible D gene TRBD1, 5 bases. Germline CDR1 and CDR2: WSHSY and SAAADI. The CDR3 consists of 13 residues. V shed 6 bases and J shed 1 base, with 9 bases lying between them. The CDR3, as DNA: TGCGCCAGCAGAGGACACCTCCAAGAGACCCAGTACTTC. It specifies CASRGHLQETQYF.

V and J are TRBV5-1 and TRBJ1-2; D is ambiguous. Germline V gene data show CDR1 as SGHRS and CDR2 as YFSETQ. V lost 0 bases and J lost 2, with 8 bases in between. This CDR3 is 14 amino acids long. CDR3 nucleotide sequence: TGCGCCAGCAGCTTGGATTCAGGAAACTATGGCTACACCTTC. Its protein product is CASSLDSGNYGYTF. Drawing the rest from reference TRBV5-1 and TRBJ1-2, the complete variable domain is KAGVTQTPRYLIKTRGQQVTLSCSPISGHRSVSWYQQTPGQGLQFLFEYFSETQRNKGNFPGRFSGRQFSNSRSEMNVSTLELGDSALYLCASSLDSGNYGYTFGSGTRLTVV.

This rearrangement joins TRBV5-1 to TRBJ2-5; weak D call: TRBD1 (5 bases). There are 13 residues in the CDR3. CDR1 and CDR2 from the germline V gene are SGHRS and YFSETQ. V was shortened by 4 bases and J by 3 bases, with 10 bases between the two germline ends. The CDR3 DNA sequence: TGCGCCAGCAGCCTCTTCAGGGAAGAGACCCAGTACTTC. It yields the protein CASSLFREETQYF.

The chain recombines TRBV25-1 with TRBJ1-4; D gene unclear. The germline V gene encodes CDR1 MGHDK and CDR2 SYGVNS. The CDR3 covers 14 residues. Trimming pared 3 bases from V and 2 bases from J, leaving 7 bases between. DNA for the CDR3: TGTGCCAGCAGTGATTTGGGGACTAATGAAAAACTGTTTTTT. This translates into CASSDLGTNEKLFF.

Here the CDR3 DNA reads TGCGCCAGCAGCCAAGATTGGGGGGGCAACTCCCCCAATACGCAGTATTTT. This encodes CASSQDWGGNSPNTQYF. V gene TRBV4-1 combines with J gene TRBJ2-3; D possibly corresponds to TRBD2 (7 bases). Germline V gives CDR1 MGHRA, CDR2 YSYEKL. V lost 0 bases and J lost 7, with 20 bases in between. The CDR3 has 17 residues.

This chain links TRBV2 with TRBJ1-3; D is unresolved. The CDR3 covers 14 residues. With 4 bases removed from V and 0 bases from J, the gap between germline ends came to 7 bases. Per germline, CDR1 SNHLY and CDR2 FYNNEI. The CDR3 protein is CASSVGHSGNTIYF. The CDR3 region has the DNA TGTGCCAGCAGTGTGGGCCACTCTGGAAACACCATATATTTT.

The chain has TRBV24-1 and TRBJ2-4; maybe TRBD2 (5 bases). This CDR3 has 15 residues. Between the trimmed V and J ends, which lost 3 bases and 1 base, there was a span of 9 bases. Germline values: CDR1 KGHDR, CDR2 SFDVKD. The CDR3 bases are TGTGCCACCAGTGATGCACGGGGTGCCAAAAACATTCAGTACTTC. This codes for CATSDARGAKNIQYF.

This chain connects TRBV10-3 to TRBJ2-3; 7 bases agree with TRBD1. The V segment lost 7 bases and the J segment 2 bases; nucleotides outside the gene matches: 3. The V gene's germline CDR1 is ENHRY and CDR2 SYGVKD. The CDR3 contains 13 residues. CDR3 DNA: TGTGCCATCATGGGACAGAACACAGATACGCAGTATTTT. Protein: CAIMGQNTDTQYF.

This sequence joins TRBV7-9 and TRBJ2-5; D possibly corresponds to TRBD2 (6 bases). V was pared by 5 bases and J by 6 bases, with 22 bases between. Looked up from germline, CDR1 is SEHNR and CDR2 is FQNEAQ (reference sequence). The length of the CDR3 is 16 residues. CDR3 in amino acids: CASSPLLEGIRQTQYF. The CDR3 DNA sequence: TGTGCCAGCAGCCCCCTCTTGGAGGGTATACGTCAGACCCAGTACTTC.

This clone appeared once. CDR3: CASSVGRQNYGYTF. CDR3 nucleotides: TGTGCCAGCAGCGTGGGTAGACAAAACTATGGCTACACCTTC. The chain recombines TRBV9 with TRBJ1-2; D not resolved. V lost 2 bases and J lost 2, with 10 bases in between. The CDR3 totals 14 residues. The germline CDR1 and CDR2 sequences are SGDLS and YYNGEE. Variable domain in full (rest from reference TRBV9 and TRBJ1-2): DSGVTQTPKHLITATGQRVTLRCSPRSGDLSVYWYQQSLDQGLQFLIQYYNGEERAKGNILERFSAQQFPDLHSELNLSSLELGDSALYFCASSVGRQNYGYTFGSGTRLTVV.

The chain is built from TRBV19 and TRBJ1-5, with D unresolved. CDR1 and CDR2 (germline): LNHDA, SQIVND (reference sequence). This CDR3 is built from 13 residues. Trimming left V 2 bases short and J 5 bases short, with 7 bases between. The CDR3 region is CASSILRYQPQHF. The CDR3 coding sequence is TGTGCCAGTAGTATACTGAGGTATCAGCCCCAGCATTTT.

This rearrangement joins TRBV5-1 to TRBJ2-2; 7 bases line up with TRBD1. The germline V gene has CDR1 SGHRS and CDR2 YFSETQ. Losses at the gene ends were 0 bases for V and 5 bases for J; bases not matched to a gene: 4. CDR3 size: 15 residues. In DNA, the CDR3 is TGCGCCAGCAGCTTGGTACAGGGACAGACCGGGGAGCTGTTTTTT. Translation: CASSLVQGQTGELFF. Drawing the rest from reference TRBV5-1 and TRBJ2-2, the complete variable domain is KAGVTQTPRYLIKTRGQQVTLSCSPISGHRSVSWYQQTPGQGLQFLFEYFSETQRNKGNFPGRFSGRQFSNSRSEMNVSTLELGDSALYLCASSLVQGQTGELFFGEGSRLTVL.

The rearrangement joins TRBV27 to TRBJ2-2; 7 nucleotides line up with TRBD1. The ends lost 6 bases at V and 4 bases at J; junction bases unmatched: 8. Germline V lookup: CDR1 MNHEY, CDR2 SMNVEV (reference sequence). This CDR3 has 15 amino acids. This CDR3 is CASRLDRVGTGELFF. DNA of the CDR3: TGTGCCAGCAGACTCGACAGGGTTGGCACCGGGGAGCTGTTTTTT.

This clone was detected only once. The rearrangement links TRBV7-2 to TRBJ2-1, with 11 positions matching TRBD2. V trimming: 5 bases; J trimming: 9 bases; junction bases outside the gene matches: 12. From germline, CDR1 is SGHTA and CDR2 FQGNSA. This CDR3 is built from 16 residues. The CDR3 is CASSPTSSGGVSEQFF. For the CDR3, the DNA is TGTGCCAGCAGCCCTACGAGTAGCGGGGGGGTCAGTGAGCAGTTCTTC.

The J gene is TRBJ1-5, the V gene TRBV9, with a weak D call TRBD1 (5 bases). CDR1 and CDR2 from the germline V gene are SGDLS and YYNGEE. The CDR3 contains 14 residues. Trimming left V 4 bases short and J 6 bases short, with 14 bases between. This CDR3 reads CASSSSGAGQPQHF. CDR3 bases: TGTGCCAGCAGCTCTTCTGGGGCGGGTCAGCCCCAGCATTTT.

The chain combines TRBV6-2 or TRBV6-3 with TRBJ1-5, with D maybe TRBD1 (5 bases). CDR3 length: 14 residues. CDR1 and CDR2 (germline): MNHEY, SVGEGT. Trimming removed 2 bases at V and 5 bases at J, with 10 bases between. The CDR3 DNA is TGTGCCAGCAGTTACGGGGGTCAGGATCAGCCCCAGCATTTT. This codes for CASSYGGQDQPQHF.

The J gene is TRBJ2-3, the V gene TRBV5-1; D is unclear. Germline loops: CDR1 SGHRS, CDR2 YFSETQ. Between the trimmed V and J ends, which lost 1 base and 6 bases, there was a span of 9 bases. The CDR3 length is 13 residues. The CDR3 DNA reads as TGCGCCAGCAGCTTGACGCCCGGGGATACGCAGTATTTT. Translating gives CASSLTPGDTQYF.

The gene calls are TRBV5-1 and TRBJ1-3, with a weak D call TRBD1 (6 bases). V shed 4 bases and J shed 1 base, with 15 bases lying between them. Germline assignment: CDR1 SGHRS and CDR2 YFSETQ. This CDR3 contains 16 residues. CDR3 sequence: CASSQGHETSGNTIYF. The CDR3 nucleotides read TGCGCCAGCAGCCAGGGACACGAAACTTCTGGAAACACCATATATTTT.